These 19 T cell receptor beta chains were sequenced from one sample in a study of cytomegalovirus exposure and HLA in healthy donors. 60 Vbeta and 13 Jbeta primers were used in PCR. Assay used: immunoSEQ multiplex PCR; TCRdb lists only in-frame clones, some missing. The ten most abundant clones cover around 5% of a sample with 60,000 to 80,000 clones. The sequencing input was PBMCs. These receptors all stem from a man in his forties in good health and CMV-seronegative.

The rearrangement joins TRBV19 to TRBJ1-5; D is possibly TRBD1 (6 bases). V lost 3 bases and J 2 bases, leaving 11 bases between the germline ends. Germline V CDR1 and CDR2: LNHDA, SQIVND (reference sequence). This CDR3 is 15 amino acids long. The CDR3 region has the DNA TGTGCCAGTAGTATTAGAGGGGGGGGCAATCAGCCCCAGCATTTT. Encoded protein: CASSIRGGGNQPQHF.

CDR3 region: CASSEWNRGTDTQYF. CDR3 coding DNA: TGTGCCAGCAGTGAATGGAACAGGGGAACAGATACGCAGTATTTT. The chain links TRBV25-1 to TRBJ2-3; 7 bases are a match to TRBD1. The germline V gene has CDR1 MGHDK and CDR2 SYGVNS. This CDR3 contains 15 residues. The V segment lost 1 base and the J segment 3 bases; nucleotides outside the gene matches: 4.

The CDR3 region has the DNA TGTGCCAGCAGCTTAGAGGGACACGGTGGGCGTGACTACACCTTC. This codes for CASSLEGHGGRDYTF. The chain joins TRBV7-2 to TRBJ1-2, with D possibly matching TRBD1 (6 bases). The CDR3 contains 15 residues. CDR1 SGHTA and CDR2 FQGNSA come from the germline V gene. The V and J ends lost 1 base and 10 bases respectively, with 19 bases between them.

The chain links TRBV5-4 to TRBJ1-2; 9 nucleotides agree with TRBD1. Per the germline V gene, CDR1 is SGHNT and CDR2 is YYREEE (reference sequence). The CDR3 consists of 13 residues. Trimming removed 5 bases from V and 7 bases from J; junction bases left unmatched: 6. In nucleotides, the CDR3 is TGTGCCAGCAGAGGACAGGGGACCGTTGGCTACACCTTC. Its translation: CASRGQGTVGYTF.

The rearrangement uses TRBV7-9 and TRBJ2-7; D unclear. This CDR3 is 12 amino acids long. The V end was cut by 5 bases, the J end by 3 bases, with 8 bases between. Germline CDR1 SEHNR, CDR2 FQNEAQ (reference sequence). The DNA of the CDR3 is TGTGCCAGCAGCCCCGGGTTCTACGAGCAGTACTTC. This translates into CASSPGFYEQYF.

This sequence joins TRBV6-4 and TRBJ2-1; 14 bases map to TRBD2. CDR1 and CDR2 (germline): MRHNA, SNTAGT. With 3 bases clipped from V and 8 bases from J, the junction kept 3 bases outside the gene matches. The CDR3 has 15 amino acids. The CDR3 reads CASSETSGGGDEQFF. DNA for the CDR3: TGTGCCAGCAGTGAGACTAGCGGGGGGGGCGATGAGCAGTTCTTC.

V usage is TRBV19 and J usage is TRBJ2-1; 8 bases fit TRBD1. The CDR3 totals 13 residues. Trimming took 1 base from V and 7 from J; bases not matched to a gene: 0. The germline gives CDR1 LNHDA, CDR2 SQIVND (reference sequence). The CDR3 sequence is CASSIGTGNEQFF. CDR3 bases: TGTGCCAGTAGTATAGGGACAGGGAATGAGCAGTTCTTC. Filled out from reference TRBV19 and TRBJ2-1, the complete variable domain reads DGGITQSPKYLFRKEGQNVTLSCEQNLNHDAMYWYRQDPGQGLRLIYYSQIVNDFQKGDIAEGYSVSREKKESFPLTVTSAQKNPTAFYLCASSIGTGNEQFFGPGTRLTVL.

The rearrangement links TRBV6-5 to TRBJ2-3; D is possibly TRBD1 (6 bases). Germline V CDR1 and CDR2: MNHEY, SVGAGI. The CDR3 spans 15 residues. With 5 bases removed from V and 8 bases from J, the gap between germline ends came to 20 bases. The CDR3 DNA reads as TGTGCCAGCAGTAAAAGGGGGAGTGGAACTCGTACGCAGTATTTT. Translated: CASSKRGSGTRTQYF.

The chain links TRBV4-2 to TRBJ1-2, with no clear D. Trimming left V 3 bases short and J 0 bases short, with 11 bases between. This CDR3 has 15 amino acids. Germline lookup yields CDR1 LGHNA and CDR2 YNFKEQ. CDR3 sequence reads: CASSQEGLANYGYTF. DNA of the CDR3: TGTGCCAGCAGCCAGGAGGGCCTAGCTAACTATGGCTACACCTTC.

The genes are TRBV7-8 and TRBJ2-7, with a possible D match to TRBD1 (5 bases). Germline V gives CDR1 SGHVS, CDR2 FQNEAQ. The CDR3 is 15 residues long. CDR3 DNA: TGTGCTTTTTTTTTAAAGCACAGGACGGCATACGAGCAGTACTTC. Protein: CAFFLKHRTAYEQYF.

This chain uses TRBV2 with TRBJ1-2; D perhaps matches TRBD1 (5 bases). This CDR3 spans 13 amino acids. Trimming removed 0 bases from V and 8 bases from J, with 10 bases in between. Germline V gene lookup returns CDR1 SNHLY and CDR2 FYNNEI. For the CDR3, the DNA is TGTGCCAGCAGTGAAGCAGGGGCGGGGGGCTACACCTTC. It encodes CASSEAGAGGYTF.

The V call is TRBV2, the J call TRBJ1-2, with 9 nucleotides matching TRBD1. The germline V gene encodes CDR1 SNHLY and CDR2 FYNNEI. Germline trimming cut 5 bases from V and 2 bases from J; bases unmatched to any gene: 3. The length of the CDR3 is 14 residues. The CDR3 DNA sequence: TGTGCCAGCAGTCCGGGACAGGGAAACTATGGCTACACCTTC. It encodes CASSPGQGNYGYTF.

CDR3 region: CASSRLSASNEQFF. The CDR3 nucleotides are TGTGCCAGCAGCCGACTATCCGCCTCGAATGAGCAGTTCTTC. This sequence joins TRBV6-6 and TRBJ2-1; D is perhaps TRBD2 (5 bases). The germline V gene has CDR1 MNHNY and CDR2 SVGAGI (reference sequence). The CDR3 runs 14 residues. The V and J ends lost 6 bases and 7 bases respectively, with 16 bases between them.

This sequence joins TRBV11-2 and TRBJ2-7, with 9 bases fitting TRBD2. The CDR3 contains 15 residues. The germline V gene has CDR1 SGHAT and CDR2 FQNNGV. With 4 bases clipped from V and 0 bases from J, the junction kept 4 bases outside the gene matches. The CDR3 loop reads CASSSGLASSYEQYF. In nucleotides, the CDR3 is TGTGCCAGCAGCTCGGGACTAGCAAGCTCCTACGAGCAGTACTTC.

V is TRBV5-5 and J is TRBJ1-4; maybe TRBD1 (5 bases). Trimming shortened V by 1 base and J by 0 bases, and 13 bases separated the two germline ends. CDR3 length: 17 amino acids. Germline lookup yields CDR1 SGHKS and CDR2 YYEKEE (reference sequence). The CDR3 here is CASSLMGQGATNEKLFF. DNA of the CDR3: TGTGCCAGCAGCTTGATGGGTCAGGGTGCAACTAATGAAAAACTGTTTTTT.

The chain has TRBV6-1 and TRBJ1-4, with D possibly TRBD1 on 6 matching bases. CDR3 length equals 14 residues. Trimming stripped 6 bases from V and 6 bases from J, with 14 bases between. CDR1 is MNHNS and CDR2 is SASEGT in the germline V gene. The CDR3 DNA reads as TGTGCCAGCAGGGAAACAGGGTGGGATGAAAAACTGTTTTTT. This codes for CASRETGWDEKLFF.

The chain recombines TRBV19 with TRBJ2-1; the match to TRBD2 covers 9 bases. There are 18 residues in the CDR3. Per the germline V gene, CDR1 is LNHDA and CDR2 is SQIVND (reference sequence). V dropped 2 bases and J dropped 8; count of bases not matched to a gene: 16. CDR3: CASSIRGRASGATDEQFF. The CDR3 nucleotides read TGTGCCAGTAGTATACGCGGGAGGGCCTCCGGGGCTACAGATGAGCAGTTCTTC.

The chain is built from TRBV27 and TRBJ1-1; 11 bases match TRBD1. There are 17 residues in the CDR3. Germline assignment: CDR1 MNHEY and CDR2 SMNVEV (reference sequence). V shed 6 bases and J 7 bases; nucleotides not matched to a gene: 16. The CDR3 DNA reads TGTGCCAGCAGACTATTTGGACAGGGGGCTCGGTCACTTGAAGCTTTCTTT. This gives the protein CASRLFGQGARSLEAFF.

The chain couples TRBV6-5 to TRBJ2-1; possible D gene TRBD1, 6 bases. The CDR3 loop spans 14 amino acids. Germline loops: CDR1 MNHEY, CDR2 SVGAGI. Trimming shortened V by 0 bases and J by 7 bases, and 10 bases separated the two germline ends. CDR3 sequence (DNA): TGTGCCAGCAGTTACTCGGGAAGGGGGAATGAGCAGTTCTTC. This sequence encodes CASSYSGRGNEQFF.